This is a list of T cell receptor beta chains from one sample in a study of blood T cell repertoires in COVID-19. Assay: immunoSEQ multiplex PCR; the TCRdb copy retains only in-frame clones and omits some. The sample shows about 300,000 clones, about 80% of them seen only once. Sequencing was performed on peripheral blood. Every receptor here comes from a woman in her fifties or sixties who had recovered from COVID-19. The CDR3 runs from the conserved cysteine through the conserved F or W. The order of the fields is clone size, V gene, D gene, J gene, CDR3 DNA, CDR3 protein. The D gene is left open where the match is weak. Not every row has a clone size; where given, it reads once, few, many or a size class.

NA	TRBV5-1	TRBD2	TRBJ2-1	TGCGCCAGCACCTATAGCGGGGGGGCCTTCAATGAGCAGTTCTTC	CASTYSGGAFNEQFF
NA	TRBV15	NA	TRBJ1-6	TGTGCCACCAGCAGAGAGGGGGCAGTAACGCGGGATAATTCACCCCTCCACTTT	CATSREGAVTRDNSPLHF
many	TRBV7-9	NA	TRBJ1-1	TGTGCCAGCAGCATGACAGTAAACACTGAAGCTTTCTTT	CASSMTVNTEAFF
NA	TRBV29-1	NA	TRBJ2-5	TGCAGCGTAAAGGTCGCAGGGGAGACCCAGTACTTC	CSVKVAGETQYF
NA	TRBV28	NA	TRBJ1-5	TGTGCCAGCAGTTTAAGGGGTTATAGCAATCAGCCCCAGCATTTT	CASSLRGYSNQPQHF
NA	TRBV5-1	TRBD2	TRBJ2-5	TGCGCCAGCAGCTTGGCGGGGGGGGCCGGGGAGACCCAGTACTTC	CASSLAGGAGETQYF
NA	TRBV28	NA	TRBJ2-7	TGTGCCAGCGCAACCCCAAGGACACTGACCTACGAGCAGTACTTC	CASATPRTLTYEQYF
few	TRBV14	TRBD2	TRBJ2-1	TGTGCCAGCAGCCACCTGGGGGGACTAGTACACAATGAGCAGTTCTTC	CASSHLGGLVHNEQFF
NA	TRBV24-1	TRBD1	TRBJ1-4	TGTGCCACCAGTGATTCGACAACAGGGGGTGTTGGAAAACTGTTTTTT	CATSDSTTGGVGKLFF
once	TRBV30	TRBD1	TRBJ2-3	TGTGCCTGGAGTAAAGGGACAGGGGACACAGATACGCAGTATTTT	CAWSKGTGDTDTQYF
NA	TRBV5-1	TRBD2	TRBJ2-2	TGCGCCAGCAGCATTATAGCGGGAGTCGACACCGGGGAGCTGTTTTTT	CASSIIAGVDTGELFF
NA	TRBV29-1	NA	TRBJ1-2	TGCAGCGTCCAAGACGGAGTTAACTATGGCTACACCTTC	CSVQDGVNYGYTF
NA	TRBV5-5	TRBD1	TRBJ1-2	TGTGCCAGCAGCTCACCGGGACAGGGTGTGGAAGGCTACACCTTC	CASSSPGQGVEGYTF
few	TRBV3-1/TRBV3-2	TRBD2	TRBJ2-5	TGTGCCAGCAGCCAAGATGTTGGTCTAGCGGGATTCCAAGAGACCCAGTACTTC	CASSQDVGLAGFQETQYF
once	TRBV14	TRBD1	TRBJ1-2	TGTGCCAGCAGCCATCCCGGACAGGGCTTTACTCCTAACTATGGCTACACCTTC	CASSHPGQGFTPNYGYTF
few	TRBV7-3	TRBD2	TRBJ2-1	TGTGCCAGCAGCAAATCGGGACTAGCGGGGTTCAATGAGCAGTTCTTC	CASSKSGLAGFNEQFF
few	TRBV28	TRBD2	TRBJ2-7	TGTGCCAGCAGGAAGACTAGCGGAAACTACGAGCAGTACTTC	CASRKTSGNYEQYF
NA	TRBV3-1/TRBV3-2	TRBD1	TRBJ2-1	TGTGCCAGCTGTATACAGGGGTCGAATGAGCAGTTCTTC	CASCIQGSNEQFF
NA	TRBV18	NA	TRBJ2-7	TGTGCCAGCTCCCGGGGAGGGGGACCCTACGAGCAGTACTTC	CASSRGGGPYEQYF
NA	TRBV24-1	NA	TRBJ2-1	TGTGCCACCAGTGACTCGGGACTTTACAATGAGCAGTTCTTC	CATSDSGLYNEQFF
NA	TRBV7-9	TRBD2	TRBJ2-5	TGTGCCAGCAGCTCCACCCAAAGCGGGGGGGAAGAGACCCAGTACTTC	CASSSTQSGGEETQYF
NA	TRBV28	TRBD1	TRBJ2-4	TGTGCCAGCAGTTTAGGGACAGGGGGGGGCCCGGCCAAAAACATTCAGTACTTC	CASSLGTGGGPAKNIQYF
NA	TRBV7-9	NA	TRBJ2-3	TGTGCCAGCAGCTTCCTAGCGTACACAGATACGCAGTATTTT	CASSFLAYTDTQYF
NA	TRBV2	TRBD1	TRBJ1-5	TGTGCCAGCGCACAGGGGAGCAATCAGCCCCAGCATTTT	CASAQGSNQPQHF
few	TRBV4-1	TRBD1	TRBJ2-7	TGCGCCAGCAGCCAAGGGACAGGGGGGAGGTCCTACGAGCAGTACTTC	CASSQGTGGRSYEQYF
NA	TRBV5-4	NA	TRBJ1-2	TGTGCCAGCAGCTCAATTGGGGCCAACTATGGCTACACCTTC	CASSSIGANYGYTF
NA	TRBV5-1	TRBD2	TRBJ2-3	TGCGCCAGCACCGCACTAGCGGGTGACACAGATACGCAGTATTTT	CASTALAGDTDTQYF
NA	TRBV11-2	NA	TRBJ2-5	TGTGCCAGCTCCGGGGAGACCCAGTACTTC	CASSGETQYF
NA	TRBV12-3/TRBV12-4	TRBD2	TRBJ2-5	TGTGCCAGCAGGCCCTCAGGACTAGCGACCCAGTACTTC	CASRPSGLATQYF
NA	TRBV13	TRBD2	TRBJ2-1	TGTGCCAGCAGCTCAAAGGGAGGGTACAATGAGCAGTTCTTC	CASSSKGGYNEQFF
NA	TRBV19	NA	TRBJ1-5	TGTGCCAGTAGTCCACTGTTGCAGCCCCAGCATTTT	CASSPLLQPQHF
NA	TRBV7-2	TRBD1	TRBJ2-7	TGTGCCAGCAGTCTCTCTGGGACAGGCGTTTCGGGCGAGCAGTACTTC	CASSLSGTGVSGEQYF
NA	TRBV9	TRBD1	TRBJ2-7	TGTGCCAGCAGCAATACAGGGGGCGCCTACGAGCAGTACTTC	CASSNTGGAYEQYF
NA	TRBV28	TRBD1	TRBJ2-7	TGTGCCAGCAGTTCCGGAGGGGGGATGGGACAGGGGCAAAGAGGGAGCGAGCAGTACTTC	CASSSGGGMGQGQRGSEQYF
NA	TRBV4-1	TRBD2	TRBJ2-1	TGCGCCAGCAGCCCTTACTGGGGAGGGAATCACAATGAGCAGTTCTTC	CASSPYWGGNHNEQFF
NA	TRBV18	NA	TRBJ2-7	TGTGCCAGCTCACCACCTTCACTCGGCAGGGACGAGCAGTACTTC	CASSPPSLGRDEQYF
once	TRBV7-9	TRBD1	TRBJ1-4	TGTGCCAGCAGCCCCGGGACAGGGTTTGAAAAACTGTTTTTT	CASSPGTGFEKLFF
few	TRBV7-9	NA	TRBJ1-1	TGTGCCAGCAGCTTAGGGGGGAGGGTGAACACTGAAGCTTTCTTT	CASSLGGRVNTEAFF
many	TRBV20-1	NA	TRBJ2-7	TGCAGTGCTAGACAGGGGAACGAGCAGTACTTC	CSARQGNEQYF
once	TRBV5-6	NA	TRBJ1-2	TGTGCCAGCAGCTTGAGACAGATTAACTATGGCTACACCTTC	CASSLRQINYGYTF
NA	TRBV28	TRBD1	TRBJ1-3	TGTGCCAGTCACTACAGGGGTTCAGGAAACACCATATATTTT	CASHYRGSGNTIYF
NA	TRBV7-2	NA	TRBJ2-5	TGTGCCAGCAGCGCCAATACAGGAACACAAGAGACCCAGTACTTC	CASSANTGTQETQYF
NA	TRBV7-9	NA	TRBJ1-1	TGTGCCAGCAGCTTAAGTGGGCCCGAAGCTTTCTTT	CASSLSGPEAFF
NA	TRBV6-5	TRBD1	TRBJ1-1	TGTGCCAGCAGTATGACAGGGAGCACTAGGACTGAAGCTTTCTTT	CASSMTGSTRTEAFF
NA	TRBV27	TRBD2	TRBJ2-2	TGTGCCAGCAGTCCCCCGAGCGGGAATCCCGGGGAGCTGTTTTTT	CASSPPSGNPGELFF
NA	TRBV7-2	NA	TRBJ1-3	TGTGCCAGCAGCGCGCAGGGAACTGGAAACACCATATATTTT	CASSAQGTGNTIYF
NA	TRBV5-1	TRBD1	TRBJ1-3	TGCGCCAGCAGCTTGGGAGGGACAGATTCTGGAAACACCATATATTTT	CASSLGGTDSGNTIYF
few	TRBV7-8	NA	TRBJ2-7	TGTGCCAGCAGCCGAAGGAGGGACGGAAAATCCTACGAGCAGTACTTC	CASSRRRDGKSYEQYF